The clone carrying this TCR beta chain was seen ten or more times. Its target is unknown. Axillary draining lymph nodes of breast cancer patients supplied the node samples. MiXCR, applied by TCRdb to the multiplex PCR reads, yields one record per CDR3 protein. Here the sample spans fewer than 200,000 distinct CDR3 sequences, approximately 33% being singletons. This sample was included in a study of breast tumors, draining lymph nodes, adjacent tissues. Whole-study results and caveats: Luminal-like breast cancer showed significantly higher tumor–nontumor repertoire similarity than basal-like. The lymph node origin of tumor T cells was framed as consistent with a hypothesis, not demonstrated.

Between the trimmed V and J ends, which lost 3 bases and 4 bases, there was a span of 15 bases. The CDR3 consists of 15 residues. Per the germline V gene, CDR1 is SGHVS and CDR2 is FQNEAQ. This receptor was identified in a female donor with breast cancer. Some clones in this sample may be carry-over from other donors' samples. Sequencing was performed on axillary lymph node tissue. This chain joins TRBV7-8 and TRBJ1-2; D may be TRBD1 (6 bases). In DNA form, the CDR3 reads TGTGCCAGCAGCTTGGCCCCGGGGGCGGTCTATGGCTACACCTTC. Translating it yields CASSLAPGAVYGYTF.